The TCR beta chain under discussion was sequenced for a study of cytomegalovirus exposure and HLA in healthy donors. Study-level findings and limits: After further analysis at a later stage, 17,000 or so TCR beta sequences were associated with HLA alleles at 0.05 false discovery rate. CMV serostatus was the sole immune exposure data available.

The PCR used 60 Vbeta and 13 Jbeta primers. In the source study's methods: Unique TCR beta chains totaled 65 million to 95 million in a later count, with roughly 11 million of them shared. This table comes from immunoSEQ multiplex PCR, and its TCRdb copy is limited to in-frame clones, with some not included. V and J calls and clone size are those listed in that table; D and trimming were worked out from the DNA. The sample lists 250,000 or so clones, about 90% seen once, with around 1.7% in the top ten. There are 11 residues in the CDR3. The germline V and J ends were trimmed by 6 bases and 7 bases, with 6 bases remaining between them. Germline V CDR1 and CDR2: MNHEY, SMNVEV (reference sequence). A single count supports this clone. Its specificity is not known.

This clonotype originated in a girl aged 2-10 years in good health and CMV-seronegative. The sequencing sample was made of PBMCs. The chain couples TRBV27 to TRBJ2-2; D is undetermined. The CDR3 DNA reads as TGTGCCAGCAGAAGAGGCGGGGAGCTGTTTTTT. Protein product: CASRRGGELFF.